A selection of T cell receptor beta chains follows, all from one sample in a study of control samples from healthy donors and cancer patients. Produced via immunoSEQ multiplex PCR; TCRdb's table is partial and in-frame only. This repertoire shows about 70,000 clones, 84% found once; its top ten account for roughly 28%. The sample consisted of blood. The source of these receptors is a man aged 50 or older in good health. Each CDR3 is given with its conserved first and last residue. The D gene is left open where the match is weak. Not every row has a clone size; where given, it reads once, few, many or a size class.

cdr3_length j_call v_call clone_size d_call cdr3_aa cdr3_nt
11 TRBJ2-2 TRBV29-1 once NA CAAANTGELFF TGCGCGGCGGCAAACACCGGGGAGCTGTTTTTT
14 TRBJ2-7 TRBV30 NA TRBD1 CAWSVSGGSYEQYF TGTGCCTGGAGTGTTTCAGGGGGCTCCTACGAGCAGTACTTC
14 TRBJ1-4 TRBV7-2 NA TRBD1 CASSSTGSNEKLFF TGTGCCAGCAGCTCGACAGGGTCTAATGAAAAACTGTTTTTT
15 TRBJ2-5 TRBV5-1 NA TRBD1 CASGSSGQAEETQYF TGCGCCAGCGGCTCTTCCGGACAGGCTGAAGAGACCCAGTACTTC
15 TRBJ2-2 TRBV25-1 NA NA CASSDLVTDTGELFF TGTGCCAGCAGTGATTTGGTAACCGACACCGGGGAGCTGTTTTTT
12 TRBJ2-3 TRBV7-9 NA NA CASSLWGDTQYF TGTGCCAGCAGCCTTTGGGGAGATACGCAGTATTTT
14 TRBJ1-5 TRBV5-5 NA NA CASSLGQLNQPQHF TGTGCCAGCAGCTTGGGTCAATTAAATCAGCCCCAGCATTTT
19 TRBJ2-3 TRBV6-1 NA TRBD2 CASSVMGYAGRESTDTQYF TGTGCCAGCAGTGTGATGGGGTATGCGGGGCGGGAGAGCACAGATACGCAGTATTTT
12 TRBJ2-5 TRBV7-2 NA NA CASSSLGQTQYF TGTGCCAGCAGCTCGCTGGGGCAGACCCAGTACTTC
14 TRBJ2-7 TRBV4-3 few TRBD1 CASSQERQGREQYF TGCGCCAGCAGCCAAGAGAGACAGGGGCGGGAGCAGTACTTC
16 TRBJ2-5 TRBV7-9 NA NA CASSSRRGILQETQYF TGTGCCAGCAGCTCACGAAGAGGAATTCTACAAGAGACCCAGTACTTC
16 TRBJ2-7 TRBV6-2/TRBV6-3 NA TRBD1 CASSSHSGTGPNEQYF TGTGCCAGCAGTTCCCATTCCGGGACAGGGCCCAACGAGCAGTACTTC
14 TRBJ2-7 TRBV6-5 NA TRBD2 CASSPSLGGAEQYF TGTGCCAGCAGTCCATCCCTCGGGGGGGCGGAGCAGTACTTC
13 TRBJ1-1 TRBV6-5 NA NA CASRSSGDTEAFF TGTGCCAGCAGGTCGTCAGGGGACACTGAAGCTTTCTTT
13 TRBJ1-1 TRBV25-1 NA NA CASAEGMNTEAFF TGTGCCAGCGCGGAGGGGATGAACACTGAAGCTTTCTTT
11 TRBJ1-1 TRBV2 NA NA CASSELHSAFF TGTGCCAGCAGTGAGCTGCATTCGGCTTTCTTT